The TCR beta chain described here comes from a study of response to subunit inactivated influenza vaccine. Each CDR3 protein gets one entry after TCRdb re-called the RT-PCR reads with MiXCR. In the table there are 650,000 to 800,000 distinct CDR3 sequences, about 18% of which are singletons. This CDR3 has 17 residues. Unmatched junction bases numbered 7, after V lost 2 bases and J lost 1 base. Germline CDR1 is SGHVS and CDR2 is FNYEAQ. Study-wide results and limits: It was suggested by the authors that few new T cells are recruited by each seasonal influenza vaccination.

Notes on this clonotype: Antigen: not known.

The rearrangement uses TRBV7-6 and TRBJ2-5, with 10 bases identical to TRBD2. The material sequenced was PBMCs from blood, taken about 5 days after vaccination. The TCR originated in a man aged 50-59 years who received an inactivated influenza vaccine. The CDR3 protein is CASSLTLAGLSQETQYF. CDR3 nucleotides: TGTGCCAGCAGCTTAACACTAGCGGGGCTAAGCCAAGAGACCCAGTACTTC. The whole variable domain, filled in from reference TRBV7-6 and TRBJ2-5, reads GAGVSQSPRYKVTKRGQDVALRCDPISGHVSLYWYRQALGQGPEFLTYFNYEAQQDKSGLPNDRFSAERPEGSISTLTIQRTEQRDSAMYRCASSLTLAGLSQETQYFGPGTRLLVL.